Sequencing of this TCR beta chain was carried out in a study of blood T cell repertoires in COVID-19. Study in general: Material from acute and convalescent COVID-19 was sourced from the United States, Italy and Spain. Sources were T cells, B-cell-depleted T cells, or PBMCs; the material itself was cDNA or gDNA.

As processed by the authors: For nucleated cells, counts were estimated from reference gene primer amplification. TCRdb keeps only in-frame clones here, not all; method: immunoSEQ multiplex PCR. The DNA was the basis for D and trimming; V, J and clone size are from that table. The top ten clones hold under 2% of a sample with about 190,000 clones, about 88% of them seen once. This clone was observed many times. The specimen sequenced was peripheral blood. The clonotype originates from a man between 18 and 29 years old with active or convalescent COVID-19.

CDR3: CAWSASDYNEQFF. The CDR3, as DNA: TGTGCCTGGAGCGCGTCTGATTACAATGAGCAGTTCTTC. The rearrangement joins TRBV30 to TRBJ2-1; unclear D gene. Germline loops: CDR1 GTSNPN, CDR2 SVGIG (reference sequence). Deletions cut 3 bases from V and 4 bases from J, with 10 bases between. This CDR3 spans 13 amino acids.